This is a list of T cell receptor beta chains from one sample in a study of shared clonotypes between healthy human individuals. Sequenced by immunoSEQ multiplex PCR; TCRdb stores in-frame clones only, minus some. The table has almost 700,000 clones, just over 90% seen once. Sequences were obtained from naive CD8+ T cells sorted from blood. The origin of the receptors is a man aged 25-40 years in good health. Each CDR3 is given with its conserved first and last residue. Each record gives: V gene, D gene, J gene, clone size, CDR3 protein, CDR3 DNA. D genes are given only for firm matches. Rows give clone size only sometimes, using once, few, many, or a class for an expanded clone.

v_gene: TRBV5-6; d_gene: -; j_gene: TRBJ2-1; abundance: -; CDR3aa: CASSLPSGGYNEQFF; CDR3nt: TGTGCCAGCAGCTTGCCATCTGGCGGGTACAATGAGCAGTTCTTC
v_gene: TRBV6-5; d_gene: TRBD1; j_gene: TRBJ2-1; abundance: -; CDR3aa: CARWGQGANEQFF; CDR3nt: TGTGCCAGGTGGGGACAGGGGGCGAATGAGCAGTTCTTC
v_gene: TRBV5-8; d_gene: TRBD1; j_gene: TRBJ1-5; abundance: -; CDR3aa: CASSLETGTNQPQHF; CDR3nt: TGTGCCAGCAGCTTGGAGACAGGGACCAATCAGCCCCAGCATTTT
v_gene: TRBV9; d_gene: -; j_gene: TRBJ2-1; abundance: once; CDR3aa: CASSAAEWYNEQFF; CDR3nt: TGTGCCAGCAGCGCGGCGGAGTGGTACAATGAGCAGTTCTTC
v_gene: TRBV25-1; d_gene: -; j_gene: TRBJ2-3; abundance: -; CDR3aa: CASSGKGGGVADTQYF; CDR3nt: TGTGCCAGCAGTGGGAAGGGAGGGGGCGTAGCAGATACGCAGTATTTT
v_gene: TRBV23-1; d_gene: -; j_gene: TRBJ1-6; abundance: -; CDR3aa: CASTVDNSPLHF; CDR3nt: TGCGCCAGCACTGTGGATAATTCACCCCTCCACTTT
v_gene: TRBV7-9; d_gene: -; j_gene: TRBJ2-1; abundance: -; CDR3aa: CASSPPDEQFF; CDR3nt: TGTGCCAGCAGCCCACCCGATGAGCAGTTCTTC
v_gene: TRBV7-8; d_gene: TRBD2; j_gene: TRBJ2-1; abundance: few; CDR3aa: CASSLSFSGRAYNEQFF; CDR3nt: TGTGCCAGCAGCTTATCCTTTAGCGGGAGGGCTTACAATGAGCAGTTCTTC
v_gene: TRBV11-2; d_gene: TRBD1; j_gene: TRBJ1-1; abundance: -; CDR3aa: CASSSAGQGAVEAFF; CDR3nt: TGTGCCAGCAGCTCCGCGGGACAGGGGGCGGTTGAAGCTTTCTTT
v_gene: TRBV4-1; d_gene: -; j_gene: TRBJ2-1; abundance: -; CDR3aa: CASSQTTFEQFF; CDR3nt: TGCGCCAGCAGCCAAACTACTTTTGAGCAGTTCTTC
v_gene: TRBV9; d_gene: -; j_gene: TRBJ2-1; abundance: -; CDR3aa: CASSVGLDLNEQFF; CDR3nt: TGTGCCAGCAGCGTAGGTCTAGACCTCAATGAGCAGTTCTTC
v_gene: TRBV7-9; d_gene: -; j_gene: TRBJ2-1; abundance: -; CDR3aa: CASSLEANREQFF; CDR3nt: TGTGCCAGCAGCTTAGAGGCGAACAGAGAGCAGTTCTTC
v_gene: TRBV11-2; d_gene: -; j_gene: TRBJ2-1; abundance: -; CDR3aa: CASSSPDGPNEQFF; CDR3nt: TGTGCCAGCAGCTCCCCGGACGGCCCGAATGAGCAGTTCTTC
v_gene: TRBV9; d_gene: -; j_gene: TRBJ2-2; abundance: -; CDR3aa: CASSAWTENTGELFF; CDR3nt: TGTGCCAGCAGCGCTTGGACAGAAAACACCGGGGAGCTGTTTTTT
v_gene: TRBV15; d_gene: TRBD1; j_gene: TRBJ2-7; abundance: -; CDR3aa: CATSREWDRGKYEQYF; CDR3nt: TGTGCCACCAGCAGAGAATGGGACAGGGGGAAATACGAGCAGTACTTC
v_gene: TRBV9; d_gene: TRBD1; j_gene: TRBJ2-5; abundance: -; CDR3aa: CASSVSGTGGETQYF; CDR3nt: TGTGCCAGCAGCGTTTCCGGGACAGGGGGAGAGACCCAGTACTTC
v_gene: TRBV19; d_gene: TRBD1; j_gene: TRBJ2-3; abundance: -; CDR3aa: CASSIVTGTGIADTQYF; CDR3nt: TGTGCCAGTAGTATAGTGACTGGGACAGGGATAGCAGATACGCAGTATTTT
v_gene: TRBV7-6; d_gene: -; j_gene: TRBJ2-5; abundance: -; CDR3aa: CASSSRDNQETQYF; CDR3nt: TGTGCCAGCAGCTCCCGGGACAACCAAGAGACCCAGTACTTC
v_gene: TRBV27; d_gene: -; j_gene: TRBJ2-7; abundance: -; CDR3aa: CASSYLNEQYF; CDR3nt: TGTGCCAGCAGCTACCTTAACGAGCAGTACTTC
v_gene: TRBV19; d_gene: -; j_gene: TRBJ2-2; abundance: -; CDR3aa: CASASRQGGNTGELFF; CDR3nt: TGTGCCAGCGCCTCAAGACAGGGAGGGAACACCGGGGAGCTGTTTTTT
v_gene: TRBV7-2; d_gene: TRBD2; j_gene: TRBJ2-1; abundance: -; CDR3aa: CASSLWGLAGHNEQFF; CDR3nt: TGTGCCAGCAGCTTATGGGGCCTAGCGGGGCACAATGAGCAGTTCTTC
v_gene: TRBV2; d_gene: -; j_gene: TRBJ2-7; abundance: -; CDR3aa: CASSPGPSETYEQYF; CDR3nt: TGTGCCAGCAGTCCGGGCCCTAGCGAGACCTACGAGCAGTACTTC
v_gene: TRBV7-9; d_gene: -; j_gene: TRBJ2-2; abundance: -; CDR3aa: CASSPLGGGGELFF; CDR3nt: TGTGCCAGCAGCCCCCTCGGGGGCGGCGGGGAGCTGTTTTTT
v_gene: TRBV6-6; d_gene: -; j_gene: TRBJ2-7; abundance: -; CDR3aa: CASRVDYEQYF; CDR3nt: TGTGCCAGCAGGGTTGACTACGAGCAGTACTTC
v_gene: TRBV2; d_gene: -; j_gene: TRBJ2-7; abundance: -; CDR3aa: CASSDSNSYEQYF; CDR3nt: TGTGCCAGCAGTGATAGCAACTCCTACGAGCAGTACTTC
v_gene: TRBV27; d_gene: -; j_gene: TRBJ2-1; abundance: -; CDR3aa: CASTTVRVSGNEQFF; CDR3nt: TGTGCCAGCACCACCGTACGGGTGAGTGGCAATGAGCAGTTCTTC
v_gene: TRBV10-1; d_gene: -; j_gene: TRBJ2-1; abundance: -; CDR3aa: CASSESTPHEEQFF; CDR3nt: TGCGCCAGCAGTGAGTCGACACCCCATGAGGAGCAGTTCTTC
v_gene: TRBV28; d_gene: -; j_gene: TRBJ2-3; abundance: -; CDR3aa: CASTPRPREYTDTQYF; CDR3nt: TGTGCCAGCACCCCCAGGCCCCGGGAGTACACAGATACGCAGTATTTT
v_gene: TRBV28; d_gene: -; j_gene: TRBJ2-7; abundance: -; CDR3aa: CASSSYGMSSYEQYF; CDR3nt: TGTGCCAGCAGTTCCTACGGGATGAGCTCCTACGAGCAGTACTTC
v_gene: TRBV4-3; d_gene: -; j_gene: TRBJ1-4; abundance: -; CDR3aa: CASSQERTVANEKLFF; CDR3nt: TGCGCCAGCAGCCAAGAGAGGACAGTAGCTAATGAAAAACTGTTTTTT